This TCR beta chain was captured by sequencing in a study of T cells after yellow fever vaccination. As for the study in general: Preparing low-cell-number fractions relied on SMART-Seq v4 Ultra Low Input. Points from the study as a whole: Most primary-vaccination clones recurred post-booster (roughly 97% CD4, more than 85% CD8).

Concerning this clonotype itself: Its cognate antigen is unknown.

A 5'RACE template-switching step, the method used to make TCR cDNA, added a universal primer site and UMIs. TCRdb re-called the 5' RACE reads through MiXCR, storing one row per CDR3 protein. The table records a few hundred thousand distinct CDR3 sequences, approximately 4% of them present only once. This TCR derives from a man aged 18 to 29 who received the YFV17D yellow fever vaccine. Sequencing used PBMCs, obtained 5 days after the yellow fever booster vaccination.

Here the CDR3 reads CAITDPQETQYF. CDR3 coding DNA: TGTGCCATTACGGACCCCCAAGAGACCCAGTACTTC. The V call is TRBV28, the J call TRBJ2-5; D not resolved. Deletions cut 10 bases from V and 1 base from J, with 10 bases between. CDR1 and CDR2 (germline): MDHEN, SYDVKM. The CDR3 spans 12 residues.